The sequence of this TCR beta chain was determined in a study of cytomegalovirus exposure and HLA in healthy donors. For the study at large: An earlier analysis identified approximately 120 million unique TCR beta sequences in about 190 million T cells. Overall study findings and caveats: Reportedly, a later analysis found an Asian-associated ancestry cluster had fewer N-insertions than the approximately 700-donor mean. Highest at DRB1 and lowest at HLA-C, TCR association rates differed among HLA loci in a later analysis.

The CDR3 covers 15 residues. Germline CDR1 SGHTA, CDR2 FQGNSA. V was shortened by 5 bases and J by 5 bases, with 15 bases between the two germline ends. A remark on this clone: Its antigen remains unknown.

PCR employed 60 Vbeta and 13 Jbeta primers. Data came from immunoSEQ multiplex PCR; TCRdb stores just in-frame clones and leaves some out. Among around 140,000 clones, over 60% were seen once, and the ten largest hold about 1%. The origin of this receptor is a woman aged 60-70 years in good health and CMV-seronegative. The chain combines TRBV7-2 with TRBJ1-4, with D tentatively TRBD1 (6 bases). The sequencing input was PBMCs. In DNA form, the CDR3 reads TGTGCCAGCAGCCTAACCCGGACAGCGAATGAAAAACTGTTTTTT. This gives the protein CASSLTRTANEKLFF.